This TCR beta chain was observed in a study of shared clonotypes between healthy human individuals. General study findings and limits: An expected dependence of interdonor clonotype sharing on sequencing depth was noted.

The CDR3 runs to 15 residues. Germline V CDR1 and CDR2: SGHAT, FQNNGV. Losses at the gene ends were 5 bases for V and 8 bases for J; bases not matched to a gene: 9. Under the authors' procedure: Filtering of immunoSEQ junctional sequences could not match full-length read filtering. This table comes from immunoSEQ multiplex PCR, and its TCRdb copy is limited to in-frame clones, with some not included. Clone size and the V and J calls come from that table; the DNA yielded D and trimming. The top ten clones hold about 1.5% of a sample with approximately 940,000 clones, roughly 72% of them seen once. To note about this clone: Its specificity is not known.

The TCR comes from a man aged 18 to 29 in good health. Sequenced material: memory CD4+ T cells sorted from blood. As to subset: CD45RA-negative fraction. The rearrangement links TRBV11-2 to TRBJ1-4; 9 nucleotides agree with TRBD1. The CDR3 DNA reads as TGTGCCAGCAGCCCTGCCGGGACAGGGAACGAAAAACTGTTTTTT. This translates into CASSPAGTGNEKLFF.